This T cell receptor beta chain was recovered during a study of T-cell memory formation after mild COVID-19. Each CDR3 protein gets one entry after TCRdb re-called the 5' RACE reads with MiXCR. The table includes about half a million distinct CDR3 sequences, 18% detected once. Sequenced material: PBMCs or a T cell subset sorted from them (not recorded which). The source of this sequence is an adult woman who had mild COVID-19 (a few samples of this study predate the infection). Cell type and time point are not known.

The CDR3 nucleotides are TGTGCCAGCAGCTTAGGTGATGTAGAGTTCTATGGCTACACCTTC. It yields the protein CASSLGDVEFYGYTF. V and J are TRBV7-9 and TRBJ1-2; D is unclear. The CDR3 consists of 15 residues. Germline V gives CDR1 SEHNR, CDR2 FQNEAQ (reference sequence). Trimming pared 1 base from V and 4 bases from J, leaving 13 bases between.